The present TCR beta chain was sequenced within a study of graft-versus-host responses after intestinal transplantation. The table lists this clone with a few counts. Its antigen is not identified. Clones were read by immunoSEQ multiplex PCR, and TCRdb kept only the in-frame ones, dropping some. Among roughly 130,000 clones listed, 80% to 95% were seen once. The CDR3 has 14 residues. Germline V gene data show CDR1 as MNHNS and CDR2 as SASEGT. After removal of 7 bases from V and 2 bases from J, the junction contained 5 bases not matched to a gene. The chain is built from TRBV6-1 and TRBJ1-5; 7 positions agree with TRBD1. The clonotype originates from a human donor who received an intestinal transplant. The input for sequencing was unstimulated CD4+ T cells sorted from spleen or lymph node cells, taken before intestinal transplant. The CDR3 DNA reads TGTGCCAGCACTAGGGGGCGAGGCAATCAGCCCCAGCATTTT. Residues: CASTRGRGNQPQHF.